These 18 T cell receptor beta chains share one sample of origin, sequenced in a study of PD-1 blockade in classical Hodgkin lymphoma. Assay: immunoSEQ multiplex PCR; the TCRdb copy retains only in-frame clones and omits some. Of about 84,000 clones listed, 75% to 90% are singletons. Every one of the patients relapsed after autologous stem cell transplantation (brentuximab vedotin exposure was variable). The material sequenced was peripheral blood mononuclear cells (PBMCs), taken at baseline. These receptors were obtained from a human donor with classical Hodgkin lymphoma.

This clone has a single count. The chain has TRBV27 and TRBJ1-5; D unclear. The CDR3 spans 15 residues. Between the trimmed V and J ends, which lost 6 bases and 4 bases, there was a span of 16 bases. CDR1 is MNHEY, CDR2 SMNVEV, per germline (reference sequence). The CDR3 here is CASRPPGYTNQPQHF. CDR3 in DNA: TGTGCCAGCAGACCTCCGGGCTATACTAATCAGCCCCAGCATTTT.

V gene TRBV10-1 combines with J gene TRBJ1-5; D not resolved. CDR3 length equals 14 residues. Germline V CDR1 and CDR2: WNHNN, SYGVQD (reference sequence). V was clipped by 0 bases and J by 5 bases, with 8 bases between them. For the CDR3, the DNA is TGCGCCAGCAGTGAGTCCGGCCAGCATCAGCCCCAGCATTTT. It translates to CASSESGQHQPQHF.

This clone was counted a few times. The chain recombines TRBV5-4 with TRBJ1-1; 7 bases are a match to TRBD1. The V gene's germline CDR1 is SGHNT and CDR2 YYREEE (reference sequence). The CDR3 extends over 13 amino acids. The J segment lost 4 bases and the V segment lost 4 bases, leaving 4 bases of the junction unmatched. The CDR3 loop reads CASSGDSTTEAFF. CDR3 bases: TGTGCCAGCAGCGGGGACAGTACCACTGAAGCTTTCTTT.

The chain carries TRBV2 and TRBJ2-7, with D unclear. The CDR3 consists of 15 residues. Germline V CDR1 and CDR2: SNHLY, FYNNEI. Trimming shortened V by 6 bases and J by 5 bases, and 20 bases separated the two germline ends. The CDR3 reads CASSPLSGPEDEQYF. CDR3 nucleotides: TGTGCCAGCAGCCCACTGTCAGGCCCTGAGGACGAGCAGTACTTC.

V gene TRBV10-3 combines with J gene TRBJ2-7; 10 bases align to TRBD2. This CDR3 region has 18 residues. The germline CDR1 and CDR2 sequences are ENHRY and SYGVKD. Trimming cost V 2 bases and J 4 bases; bases outside gene matches: 14. The CDR3 DNA reads as TGTGCCATCAGTGAGGGGATGAAAATAGCGGGAGGTGTTTACGAGCAGTACTTC. Its protein is CAISEGMKIAGGVYEQYF.

This sequence joins TRBV27 and TRBJ1-5; TRBD1 aligns across 8 bases. The CDR3 is 15 amino acids. The germline V gene encodes CDR1 MNHEY and CDR2 SMNVEV (reference sequence). Trimming at V came to 2 bases and at J to 7 bases, leaving 7 bases not matched to a gene. This CDR3 is CASSLEAGGWQPQHF. The CDR3 bases are TGTGCCAGCAGTTTAGAGGCAGGGGGCTGGCAGCCCCAGCATTTT.

This chain joins TRBV28 and TRBJ2-1, with D tentatively TRBD1 (6 bases). The CDR3 sequence is 19 residues long. Germline CDR1 reads MDHEN; CDR2 reads SYDVKM. Deletions cut 4 bases from V and 0 bases from J, with 22 bases between. The CDR3 loop is CASSSFRRGPPLSYNEQFF. The CDR3 DNA sequence: TGTGCCAGCAGTTCATTTCGCAGGGGCCCCCCCCTCTCCTACAATGAGCAGTTCTTC.

This chain links TRBV30 with TRBJ1-2; 7 nucleotides match TRBD1. The CDR3 covers 15 residues. Trimming at V came to 0 bases and at J to 4 bases, leaving 8 bases not matched to a gene. In germline, CDR1 is GTSNPN, CDR2 SVGIG (reference sequence). The CDR3 coding sequence is TGTGCCTGGAGTGTAGGCGGGACAGTCTTCTATGGCTACACCTTC. This encodes CAWSVGGTVFYGYTF.

The chain employs TRBV7-2 and TRBJ1-2; D is ambiguous. The CDR3 consists of 15 residues. In germline, CDR1 is SGHTA, CDR2 FQGNSA. V was clipped by 5 bases and J by 0 bases, with 13 bases between them. CDR3: CASSQSRTTNYGYTF. CDR3 nucleotides: TGTGCCAGCAGCCAATCACGGACCACTAACTATGGCTACACCTTC.

J is TRBJ1-2 and V is TRBV7-2, with D unclear. V shed 3 bases and J shed 4 bases, with 9 bases lying between them. CDR1 and CDR2 (germline): SGHTA, FQGNSA. The CDR3 totals 13 residues. CDR3 DNA sequence: TGTGCCAGCAGCTTCCCGATCCCCTATGGCTACACCTTC. Its translation is CASSFPIPYGYTF.

This clone appeared once. The chain uses TRBV6-5 and TRBJ1-5; no clear D gene. The V gene's germline CDR1 is MNHEY and CDR2 SVGAGI. V gave up 0 bases and J gave up 10 bases, with 10 bases separating them. This CDR3 contains 13 residues. CDR3 residues: CASSYSTISPQHF. The CDR3 DNA follows: TGTGCCAGCAGTTACTCCACAATCAGCCCCCAGCATTTT.

CDR3 DNA sequence: TGTGCCAGCAGTTCCGACAGGGAACCGACCTACGAGCAGTACTTC. Translating it yields CASSSDREPTYEQYF. This chain links TRBV27 with TRBJ2-7, with TRBD1 matching 7 bases. Germline CDR1 reads MNHEY; CDR2 reads SMNVEV (reference sequence). The CDR3 covers 15 residues. Trimming took 4 bases from V and 2 from J; bases not matched to a gene: 8.

The chain recombines TRBV7-9 with TRBJ2-5; possible D gene TRBD2, 6 bases. Germline-derived CDR1 and CDR2 are SEHNR and FQNEAQ (reference sequence). V dropped 8 bases and J dropped 5 bases, with 15 bases sitting between them. The CDR3 is 13 amino acids. CDR3 nucleotide sequence: TGTGCCAGCCGGGACCCCGGAGGGGAGACCCAGTACTTC. Residues: CASRDPGGETQYF.

Note on this clone: Other DNA sequences from this sample encode an identical CDR3 as well. This chain uses TRBV19 with TRBJ1-5; D remains ambiguous. The V gene's germline CDR1 is LNHDA and CDR2 SQIVND (reference sequence). The CDR3 spans 15 residues. V gave up 1 base and J gave up 0 bases, with 7 bases separating them. CDR3 amino acids: CASSIGQYSNQPQHF. The CDR3 DNA reads as TGTGCCAGTAGTATAGGCCAATATAGCAATCAGCCCCAGCATTTT.

This sequence joins TRBV6-5 and TRBJ2-6, with TRBD1 identical over 7 bases. Trimming removed 7 bases from V and 1 base from J; junction bases left unmatched: 4. Germline CDR1 reads MNHEY; CDR2 reads SVGAGI. CDR3 size: 15 residues. The CDR3 reads CASNTRGSGANVLTF. The CDR3 bases are TGTGCCAGCAATACCAGGGGGTCTGGGGCCAACGTCCTGACTTTC.

This rearrangement joins TRBV10-3 to TRBJ2-3; 8 nucleotides agree with TRBD1. V was pared by 6 bases and J by 0 bases, with 8 bases of the junction left unmatched. Germline V CDR1 and CDR2: ENHRY, SYGVKD. This CDR3 contains 16 residues. Here the CDR3 reads CAISEDRGYSTDTQYF. CDR3 sequence (DNA): TGTGCCATCAGCGAAGACAGGGGATATAGCACAGATACGCAGTATTTT.

The chain combines TRBV4-1 with TRBJ2-2, with D perhaps matching TRBD1 (6 bases). The CDR3 length is 15 residues. V dropped 0 bases and J dropped 4 bases, with 9 bases sitting between them. Looked up from germline, CDR1 is MGHRA and CDR2 is YSYEKL. The CDR3 nucleotides are TGCGCCAGCAGCCAAGAAGGACAGCCCACCGGGGAGCTGTTTTTT. This codes for CASSQEGQPTGELFF.

This clone was seen just once. The chain uses TRBV6-5 and TRBJ1-4; possibly TRBD1 for D (6 bases). CDR1 is MNHEY, CDR2 SVGAGI, per germline. Trimming removed 2 bases at V and 8 bases at J, with 15 bases between. The CDR3 sequence is 15 residues long. CDR3 DNA sequence: TGTGCCAGCAGTTACACGGGGGCAGTGGACGAAAAACTGTTTTTT. This codes for CASSYTGAVDEKLFF.